Listed here are 11 T cell receptor beta chains from one sample, sequenced in a study of cytomegalovirus exposure and HLA in healthy donors. Use of 60 Vbeta and 13 Jbeta primers characterized the PCR. TCRdb keeps only in-frame clones here, not all; method: immunoSEQ multiplex PCR. The table has around 130,000 clones, about 70% seen once. Sequencing was performed on PBMCs. These receptors came from a woman in her 40s in good health and CMV-seropositive.

This clone was seen once. This sequence joins TRBV19 and TRBJ1-2; possible D gene TRBD1, 5 bases. V was pared by 5 bases and J by 6 bases, with 13 bases between. The germline CDR1 and CDR2 sequences are LNHDA and SQIVND (reference sequence). CDR3 size: 13 residues. The CDR3 DNA reads as TGTGCCAGTAGTTCAACCGACAGAGATGGCTACACCTTC. Amino acid sequence: CASSSTDRDGYTF.

The chain has TRBV13 and TRBJ1-1; the D is unclear. Trimming removed 6 bases from V and 3 bases from J, with 8 bases in between. The CDR3 loop spans 12 amino acids. Germline values: CDR1 PRHDT, CDR2 FYEKMQ (reference sequence). This chain's CDR3 is CASRSRDTEAFF. In DNA form, the CDR3 reads TGTGCCAGCAGATCGAGAGACACTGAAGCTTTCTTT.

This clone showed up just once. The chain combines TRBV29-1 with TRBJ1-4, with 8 bases aligning to TRBD1. The germline V gene has CDR1 SQVTM and CDR2 ANQGSEA. The CDR3 extends over 14 amino acids. V shed 4 bases, J shed 3 bases, and the junction held 4 bases outside the gene matches. CDR3 nucleotides: TGCAGCGTTGGGACAGGGAAACCTAATGAAAAACTGTTTTTT. This sequence encodes CSVGTGKPNEKLFF.

As DNA, the CDR3 is TGTGCCAGCAGTGGCGGACAGGGCCGGGTGGCTGAAGCTTTCTTT. The encoded protein is CASSGGQGRVAEAFF. The chain employs TRBV6-1 and TRBJ1-1; 8 bases are shared with TRBD1. V gave up 4 bases and J gave up 6 bases; unmatched junction bases: 10. The CDR3 has 15 amino acids. Germline CDR1 reads MNHNS; CDR2 reads SASEGT.

This sequence joins TRBV5-4 and TRBJ2-7, with 10 bases fitting TRBD1. The CDR3 has 15 amino acids. Germline assignment: CDR1 SGHNT and CDR2 YYREEE (reference sequence). With 2 bases clipped from V and 3 bases from J, the junction kept 5 bases outside the gene matches. CDR3 DNA sequence: TGTGCCAGCAGCTTACCCGGGACAGGGGTCTACGAGCAGTACTTC. This codes for CASSLPGTGVYEQYF. Using reference TRBV5-4 and TRBJ2-7 for the parts outside the CDR3, the full variable domain is ETGVTQSPTHLIKTRGQQVTLRCSSQSGHNTVSWYQQALGQGPQFIFQYYREEENGRGNFPPRFSGLQFPNYSSELNVNALELDDSALYLCASSLPGTGVYEQYFGPGTRLTVT.

The chain links TRBV30 to TRBJ2-7, with 9 bases identical to TRBD1. CDR3 length: 14 residues. V was pared by 2 bases and J by 6 bases, with 8 bases of the junction left unmatched. The germline gives CDR1 GTSNPN, CDR2 SVGIG (reference sequence). The CDR3 protein is CAWSYGTGSSEQYF. For the CDR3, the DNA is TGTGCCTGGAGTTACGGGACAGGGTCCAGCGAGCAGTACTTC.

The chain uses TRBV28 and TRBJ2-2; a weak D match, TRBD1 (6 bases). In germline, CDR1 is MDHEN, CDR2 SYDVKM. The CDR3 length is 15 residues. V was clipped by 5 bases and J by 0 bases, with 10 bases between them. For the CDR3, the DNA is TGTGCCAGCAGTATCCGACAGGCGAACACCGGGGAGCTGTTTTTT. Amino acid sequence: CASSIRQANTGELFF.

The chain is built from TRBV29-1 and TRBJ2-7, with 10 bases matching TRBD1. The trim removed 7 bases at V and 2 bases at J, leaving 2 bases unmatched. The CDR3 is 12 residues long. Per the germline V gene, CDR1 is SQVTM and CDR2 is ANQGSEA. The CDR3 loop reads CSGGQGTYEQYF. The CDR3 DNA reads TGCAGCGGGGGACAGGGGACCTACGAGCAGTACTTC.

The rearrangement joins TRBV5-4 to TRBJ1-2, with D uncertain. From germline, CDR1 is SGHNT and CDR2 YYREEE (reference sequence). The CDR3 is 13 amino acids. The V gene lost 4 bases and the J gene lost 8 bases, with 15 bases spanning the gap. Here the CDR3 reads CASSMPHSPGYTF. CDR3 in DNA: TGTGCCAGCAGCATGCCCCACTCACCGGGCTACACCTTC.

The V call is TRBV19, the J call TRBJ2-7; 9 bases agree with TRBD2. J was trimmed by 1 base and V by 10 bases; bases with no gene match: 8. The CDR3 extends over 14 amino acids. The germline V gene encodes CDR1 LNHDA and CDR2 SQIVND (reference sequence). DNA for the CDR3: TGTGCCACCTCAGGACTAGCGAGATCCTACGAGCAGTACTTC. This sequence encodes CATSGLARSYEQYF.

This clone has a handful of counts. This chain connects TRBV4-1 to TRBJ2-3, with TRBD2 matching over 7 bases. The ends lost 8 bases at V and 5 bases at J; junction bases unmatched: 1. Germline assignment: CDR1 MGHRA and CDR2 YSYEKL. CDR3 length equals 11 residues. The CDR3 bases are TGCGCCAGCGGGAGGGGAGATACGCAGTATTTT. Translation gives CASGRGDTQYF.